The rows below give T cell receptor beta chains drawn from one sample of a study of technical replicates of blood from a few donors. Using immunoSEQ multiplex PCR, the repertoire was profiled, and TCRdb retains in-frame clones only, with some absent. Among around 93,000 clones, 85% to 95% were seen once, and the ten largest hold about 0.35%. Sequencing input: T cells isolated from PBMCs. These receptors were obtained from a human donor in good health. The CDR3 runs from the conserved cysteine through the conserved F or W. The D gene is left open where the match is weak. Not every row has a clone size; where given, it reads once, few, many or a size class.

>-|-|TRBJ2-5|TRBV27
CASSDIPGGPMGSKRETQYF
TGTGCCAGCAGCGATATACCAGGGGGGCCCATGGGGTCCAAACGAGAGACCCAGTACTTC
>-|-|TRBJ2-1|TRBV6-5
CASSYASPRSYNEQFF
TGTGCCAGCAGTTACGCTAGCCCGAGGTCCTACAATGAGCAGTTCTTC
>TRBD2|-|TRBJ2-1|TRBV19
CASTPLAGTYNEQFF
TGTGCCAGTACCCCACTAGCGGGAACTTACAATGAGCAGTTCTTC
>-|-|TRBJ2-3|TRBV6-5
CASSLGGVRTDTQYF
TGTGCCAGCAGTTTGGGGGGAGTCAGGACAGATACGCAGTATTTT
>TRBD1|-|TRBJ2-1|TRBV25-1
CASSELWSGGNEQFF
TGTGCCAGCAGTGAATTATGGTCAGGGGGCAATGAGCAGTTCTTC
>TRBD1|-|TRBJ1-2|TRBV7-9
CASSLQGGLPSRGYTF
TGTGCCAGCAGCCTACAGGGGGGCCTCCCTTCACGTGGCTACACCTTC
>TRBD1|-|TRBJ2-7|TRBV7-9
CASSPTGIEQYF
TGTGCCAGCAGCCCGACAGGGATCGAGCAGTACTTC
>-|-|TRBJ2-2|TRBV4-2
CASSQDWANTGELFF
TGTGCCAGCAGCCAAGATTGGGCTAACACCGGGGAGCTGTTTTTT
>-|-|TRBJ2-3|TRBV6-5
CASSYSGSSTDTQYF
TGTGCCAGCAGTTATAGCGGATCTAGCACAGATACGCAGTATTTT
>TRBD1|-|TRBJ2-7|TRBV19
CATRQGEYEQYF
TGTGCCACAAGACAGGGGGAGTACGAGCAGTACTTC
>-|-|TRBJ1-2|TRBV7-8
CASSNTGTYYGYTF
TGTGCCAGCAGCAATACAGGGACATACTATGGCTACACCTTC
>-|-|TRBJ2-2|TRBV6-5
CASSLGLYTGELFF
TGTGCCAGCAGCCTCGGACTATACACCGGGGAGCTGTTTTTT
>TRBD2|-|TRBJ2-1|TRBV29-1
CSVEWLAGGYNEQFF
TGCAGCGTTGAATGGCTAGCGGGAGGCTACAATGAGCAGTTCTTC
>TRBD1|-|TRBJ2-7|TRBV4-1
CASSQAPGQDDYEQYF
TGCGCCAGCAGCCAAGCACCCGGACAGGACGACTACGAGCAGTACTTC
>TRBD1|-|TRBJ2-2|TRBV5-1
CASSLEQGLELFF
TGCGCCAGCAGCTTGGAACAGGGGCTGGAGCTGTTTTTT
>-|-|TRBJ2-7|TRBV6-5
CASSYTWGSYEQYF
TGTGCCAGCAGTTACACGTGGGGCAGCTACGAGCAGTACTTC
>-|-|TRBJ2-2|TRBV7-3
CASSKYRAGELFF
TGTGCCAGCAGCAAGTACAGGGCCGGGGAGCTGTTTTTT
>TRBD2|-|TRBJ2-1|TRBV7-2
CASSFRGRGNEQFF
TGTGCCAGCAGCTTTCGCGGGAGGGGGAATGAGCAGTTCTTC
>TRBD1|-|TRBJ2-7|TRBV27
CASSPDRDYEQYF
TGTGCCAGCAGTCCGGACAGGGACTACGAGCAGTACTTC
>TRBD1|-|TRBJ2-1|TRBV28
CASSFLLTGEGYNEQFF
TGTGCCAGCAGTTTCCTACTGACAGGGGAAGGCTACAATGAGCAGTTCTTC
>-|-|TRBJ1-5|TRBV19
CASTSGINNQPQHF
TGTGCCAGCACGTCAGGAATTAACAATCAGCCCCAGCATTTT
>TRBD2|-|TRBJ2-3|TRBV5-1
CASSLVGLVTDTQYF
TGCGCCAGCAGCTTGGTAGGACTAGTCACAGATACGCAGTATTTT
>-|-|TRBJ2-1|TRBV9
CASSVVEGLYNEQFF
TGTGCCAGCAGCGTAGTAGAGGGTTTATACAATGAGCAGTTCTTC
>-|-|TRBJ2-7|TRBV6-5
CASSKGKVYEQYF
TGTGCCAGTAGTAAGGGGAAAGTATACGAGCAGTACTTC
>-|-|TRBJ2-1|TRBV6-5
CASSYAQEGYNEQFF
TGTGCCAGCAGTTACGCCCAGGAGGGTTACAATGAGCAGTTCTTC
>-|-|TRBJ2-5|TRBV27
CASSLWGGQGRIHETQYF
TGTGCCAGCAGTTTATGGGGGGGCCAGGGCCGGATTCATGAGACCCAGTACTTC
>-|once|TRBJ2-5|TRBV5-4
CASSLETGQETQYF
TGTGCCAGCAGCTTGGAGACAGGCCAAGAGACCCAGTACTTC
>-|-|TRBJ2-3|TRBV11-3
CASSSGISPTTDTQYF
TGTGCCAGCAGCTCCGGGATTAGCCCCACGACAGATACGCAGTATTTT
>-|-|TRBJ2-1|TRBV5-1
CASSYWTKTNNEQFF
TGCGCCAGCAGCTATTGGACTAAGACTAACAATGAGCAGTTCTTC
>TRBD1|-|TRBJ2-7|TRBV2
CATRGLSYEQYF
TGTGCCACCAGGGGGCTATCCTACGAGCAGTACTTC
>TRBD1|-|TRBJ1-5|TRBV2
CASKGQGNQPQHF
TGTGCAAGCAAGGGACAGGGGAATCAGCCCCAGCATTTT
>-|-|TRBJ2-7|TRBV5-1
CASSLQVSSYEQYF
TGCGCCAGCAGCTTGCAGGTCAGCTCCTACGAGCAGTACTTC
>TRBD2|-|TRBJ2-7|TRBV11-2
CASSLAGGSYEQYF
TGTGCCAGCAGCTTAGCGGGGGGCTCCTACGAGCAGTACTTC
>-|-|TRBJ1-5|TRBV6-1
CASSEAPWSQFNQPQHF
TGTGCCAGCAGTGAAGCGCCTTGGTCGCAGTTCAATCAGCCCCAGCATTTT
>TRBD2|-|TRBJ2-1|TRBV9
CASSVASGSPADEQFF
TGTGCCAGCAGCGTAGCTAGCGGGAGTCCGGCGGATGAGCAGTTCTTC
>TRBD2|-|TRBJ2-1|TRBV2
CASKGSSGSYNEQFF
TGTGCCAGCAAGGGGTCTAGCGGGAGCTACAATGAGCAGTTCTTC
>TRBD2|-|TRBJ2-1|TRBV11-2
CASSPGTSGEQFF
TGTGCCAGCAGCCCCGGGACTAGCGGCGAGCAGTTCTTC
>-|-|TRBJ1-1|TRBV5-4
CASSYHYTEAFF
TGTGCCAGCAGCTATCATTACACTGAAGCTTTCTTT
>-|-|TRBJ1-1|TRBV7-2
CASSLVARLDTEAFF
TGTGCCAGCAGCTTAGTGGCCCGCTTGGACACTGAAGCTTTCTTT
>-|few|TRBJ2-3|TRBV7-2
CASSSTWTEASTDTQYF
TGTGCCAGCAGTTCCACCTGGACTGAGGCTAGCACAGATACGCAGTATTTT
>TRBD1|-|TRBJ2-3|TRBV6-4
CASQTGTATDTQYF
TGTGCCAGTCAAACCGGGACAGCCACAGATACGCAGTATTTT
>-|-|TRBJ1-1|TRBV21-1
CASSRLQGPEAFF
TGTGCCAGCAGCAGGTTACAGGGACCTGAAGCTTTCTTT
>-|few|TRBJ1-1|TRBV28
CASSFKGPEAFF
TGTGCCAGCAGTTTCAAGGGGCCAGAAGCTTTCTTT
>TRBD1|-|TRBJ2-2|TRBV11-2
CASSKGPRGQRELFF
TGTGCCAGCAGCAAAGGCCCCAGGGGGCAACGGGAGCTGTTTTTT
>-|-|TRBJ2-5|TRBV4-3
CASSQVFGGEETQYF
TGCGCCAGCAGCCAAGTGTTCGGAGGGGAAGAGACCCAGTACTTC
>TRBD2|-|TRBJ2-1|TRBV28
CASSHLAGGKNEQFF
TGTGCCAGCAGTCATTTAGCGGGAGGGAAGAATGAGCAGTTCTTC
>-|-|TRBJ2-5|TRBV11-3
CASSLDLAEETQYF
TGTGCCAGCAGCTTAGATCTGGCCGAAGAGACCCAGTACTTC
>-|-|TRBJ1-6|TRBV5-1
CASSLAPTGWISYNSPLHF
TGCGCCAGCAGCTTGGCCCCAACAGGGTGGATCTCCTATAATTCACCCCTCCACTTT
>TRBD2|-|TRBJ2-1|TRBV11-2
CAIRGLAGLSSYNEQFF
TGTGCCATCCGAGGACTAGCGGGTTTAAGCTCCTACAATGAGCAGTTCTTC
>-|-|TRBJ2-2|TRBV13
CASSELASTNTGELFF
TGTGCCAGCAGCGAATTAGCGTCCACGAACACCGGGGAGCTGTTTTTT
>-|-|TRBJ2-7|TRBV18
CASSPRGQYEQYF
TGTGCCAGCTCCCCTAGAGGACAGTACGAGCAGTACTTC
>TRBD2|-|TRBJ2-1|TRBV11-2
CASSGGLAGEKNEQFF
TGTGCCAGCAGTGGGGGACTAGCGGGAGAAAAAAATGAGCAGTTCTTC
>-|-|TRBJ1-2|TRBV7-3
CASSLNHTRSGYTF
TGTGCCAGCAGCTTAAATCACACCCGCTCTGGCTACACCTTC